This T cell receptor beta chain originates from a study of brain T cells in children with intractable seizures. Findings and limits, study-wide: Clones missing pre-surgery may reflect undersampling of that blood sample. Viral specificity was inferred only from CDR3 similarity; HCMV serostatus was unknown.

Produced via immunoSEQ multiplex PCR; TCRdb's table is partial and in-frame only. The sample shows 340,000 or so clones, roughly 92% of them seen only once. Time point reported: blood from clinic visit 5 months post-surgery; TSC patient then seizure free. Surgery cases with the highest brain T cell transcript signatures were chosen for sequencing. At least one anti-epileptic drug was given before surgery. The table lists this clone with a count of one. What it binds is not known. From germline, CDR1 is MNHEY and CDR2 SMNVEV (reference sequence). Trimming took off 4 bases at V and 4 bases at J, with 10 bases between the two ends. CDR3 length: 13 residues.

This TCR was recovered from a boy under two years old with tuberous sclerosis and intractable seizures. This chain joins TRBV27 and TRBJ2-5; D uncertain. The sample was peripheral blood, taken 5 to 6 months after surgery. The CDR3 protein is CASSSRRAETQYF. As DNA, the CDR3 is TGTGCCAGCAGTTCAAGACGGGCAGAGACCCAGTACTTC.